These T cell receptor beta chains were read from a single sample in a study of CD8+ T cells in alopecia areata. Repertoires were generated with immunoSEQ multiplex PCR, while TCRdb's copy carries only in-frame clones and drops some. The repertoire has approximately 31,000 clones, more than 60% of them found once; the top ten carry 19%. Sequences were obtained from NKG2D-low CD8+ T cells sorted from blood. The receptors shown here come from a human donor with alopecia areata. Both conserved end residues are part of each CDR3. D genes are given only for firm matches. The listing skips clone size in some rows; elsewhere it reads once, few, many or a size class.

>TRBD2|TRBJ2-1|NA|TRBV25-1
CASSLSSGPYNEQFF
TGTGCCAGCAGTTTGTCTAGCGGACCTTACAATGAGCAGTTCTTC
>NA|TRBJ2-3|NA|TRBV28
CASSKWTVDGAPTSTDTQYF
TGTGCCAGCAGTAAGTGGACAGTGGATGGAGCACCTACTAGCACAGATACGCAGTATTTT
>NA|TRBJ1-2|NA|TRBV7-9
CASSLVTSSLDGYTF
TGTGCCAGCAGCTTGGTTACCTCGAGTCTGGATGGCTACACCTTC
>TRBD2|TRBJ2-1|NA|TRBV4-3
CASSQGTSGVTLEQFF
TGCGCCAGCAGCCAAGGGACTAGCGGGGTGACTTTAGAGCAGTTCTTC
>NA|TRBJ2-2|NA|TRBV7-8
CASSLAQDRRTGELFF
TGTGCCAGCAGCTTAGCCCAAGACAGGAGGACCGGGGAGCTGTTTTTT
>TRBD2|TRBJ2-7|NA|TRBV27
CASSFGGLAYEQYF
TGTGCCAGCAGTTTTGGGGGACTAGCCTACGAGCAGTACTTC
>NA|TRBJ2-7|NA|TRBV29-1
CSVEDRHSETYEQYF
TGCAGCGTTGAAGATCGACATTCGGAAACCTACGAGCAGTACTTC
>NA|TRBJ2-2|NA|TRBV4-3
CASSQGGANTGELFF
TGCGCCAGCAGCCAAGGGGGCGCGAACACCGGGGAGCTGTTTTTT
>TRBD1|TRBJ1-5|once|TRBV27
CASRFTGQGNQPQHF
TGTGCCAGCAGATTTACGGGACAGGGGAATCAGCCCCAGCATTTT
>NA|TRBJ1-2|once|TRBV6-4
CASSDSVMTAAYGYTF
TGTGCCAGCAGTGACTCCGTCATGACAGCCGCTTATGGCTACACCTTC
>NA|TRBJ2-7|NA|TRBV6-5
CASSLTSSYEQYF
TGTGCCAGCAGTCTAACCAGCTCCTACGAGCAGTACTTC
>TRBD2|TRBJ2-1|NA|TRBV15
CATSITSGENYNEQFF
TGTGCCACCAGCATTACTAGCGGGGAAAACTACAATGAGCAGTTCTTC
>NA|TRBJ2-7|NA|TRBV13
CASSSIQGRWEQYF
TGTGCCAGCAGCTCGATACAGGGAAGGTGGGAGCAGTACTTC
>NA|TRBJ1-1|NA|TRBV5-4
CASSIGAEAFF
TGTGCCAGCTCTATTGGGGCTGAAGCTTTCTTT
>NA|TRBJ2-5|NA|TRBV4-2
CASSPLEIQETQYF
TGTGCCAGCAGCCCACTAGAGATCCAAGAGACCCAGTACTTC
>NA|TRBJ1-1|NA|TRBV29-1
CSVEDREGMNTEAFF
TGCAGCGTTGAAGATCGCGAGGGCATGAACACTGAAGCTTTCTTT
>NA|TRBJ2-2|NA|TRBV29-1
CSVVFGASTGELFF
TGCAGCGTTGTGTTTGGGGCGTCCACCGGGGAGCTGTTTTTT
>TRBD1|TRBJ2-7|NA|TRBV27
CASSWTGAYEQYF
TGTGCCAGCAGTTGGACAGGAGCCTACGAGCAGTACTTC